The clone carrying this TCR beta chain came up a few times. Its antigen is as yet unknown. The data belong to a study of cytomegalovirus exposure and HLA in healthy donors. Points from the study as a whole: Reportedly, cytomegalovirus status was diagnosed with high sensitivity and specificity. In a later analysis, at a false discovery rate of 0.05, some 15,000 TCR beta sequences were associated with HLA alleles.

The PCR used 60 Vbeta and 13 Jbeta primers. Method: immunoSEQ multiplex PCR; TCRdb's copy keeps in-frame clones and lacks some. The data contain 160,000 or so clones, about 79% of them singletons. The sequence came from a man aged 40-50 years in good health and CMV-seropositive. Sequencing input: PBMCs.

The CDR3 DNA reads TGTGCCAGCAGCTTCCCGACAGGGATATACTACGAGCAGTACTTC. The encoded protein is CASSFPTGIYYEQYF. The gene calls are TRBV5-6 and TRBJ2-7; 7 positions match TRBD1. The CDR3 spans 15 residues. Germline trimming cut 2 bases from V and 3 bases from J; bases unmatched to any gene: 8. Germline values: CDR1 SGHDT, CDR2 YYEEEE.